Below, one T cell receptor beta chain is given with its context. Its antigen is not known. The sample originates from a study of vaccination effects on CD4 cells after COVID-19. General study results and limits: Healthy vaccinees' vaccine-induced clones included only 1 of 255 that recognized common cold coronaviruses.

Sequencing used immunoSEQ multiplex PCR; TCRdb keeps in-frame clones, though not all of them. The table lists about 54,000 clones, more than 60% of them singletons, with about 18% in the top ten. The CDR3 runs 13 residues. V shed 3 bases and J 6 bases; nucleotides not matched to a gene: 4. In germline, CDR1 is MNHEY, CDR2 SMNVEV (reference sequence). Antigen-specific CD4+ T cells expanded by the ViraFEST assay with viral peptide pools were then sequenced. Following 10 days of culture, CD4+ T cells were isolated. Nobody among the vaccine recipients had prior SARS-CoV-2 infection (nucleocapsid antibodies were negative). Half of the medium was exchanged for IL-2 medium on both days 3 and 7.

The receptor's source is a human donor who received a COVID-19 vaccine. The material sequenced was CD4+ T cells from PBMCs cultured with SARS-CoV-2 spike peptides, taken before COVID-19 vaccination. The chain couples TRBV27 to TRBJ1-2; 7 positions match TRBD1. The CDR3 region is CASSLTGTHGYTF. CDR3 coding DNA: TGTGCCAGCAGTTTGACAGGGACCCATGGCTACACCTTC.